The 5 T cell receptor beta chains reported below all come from one sample, sequenced in a study of shared clonotypes between healthy human individuals. Sequencing was performed with immunoSEQ multiplex PCR; in TCRdb, only in-frame clones are kept and a portion is missing. The sample shows around 510,000 clones, 95% to 96% of them seen only once. Source material: naive CD4+ T cells sorted from blood. Subset given: CD45RA+ positively selected. The receptors shown here come from a woman under 40 in good health.

The chain recombines TRBV19 with TRBJ1-1; D is undetermined. Between the trimmed V and J ends, which lost 5 bases and 2 bases, there was a span of 6 bases. The CDR3 runs to 12 residues. Per the germline V gene, CDR1 is LNHDA and CDR2 is SQIVND (reference sequence). CDR3 nucleotide sequence: TGTGCCAGTAGTGCAATTAACACTGAAGCTTTCTTT. Its protein product is CASSAINTEAFF.

This chain joins TRBV28 and TRBJ1-2, with TRBD1 identical over 7 bases. The V and J ends lost 6 bases and 2 bases, in that order; junction bases with no gene match: 6. This CDR3 is 14 amino acids long. CDR1 is MDHEN and CDR2 is SYDVKM in the germline V gene. The CDR3 region has the DNA TGTGCCAGCAGGACGCCGACAGGGAACTATGGCTACACCTTC. Protein sequence: CASRTPTGNYGYTF.

The chain has TRBV27 and TRBJ2-3; weak D call: TRBD2 (5 bases). With 7 bases removed from V and 2 bases from J, the gap between germline ends came to 13 bases. CDR3 length equals 14 residues. Germline CDR1 reads MNHEY; CDR2 reads SMNVEV (reference sequence). The CDR3 nucleotides read TGTGCCAGCACCACTGTCCGGGACACAGATACGCAGTATTTT. Residues: CASTTVRDTDTQYF.

The V call is TRBV28, the J call TRBJ2-7; the D gene could be TRBD1 or TRBD2 (5 bases each). There are 15 residues in the CDR3. Per germline, CDR1 MDHEN and CDR2 SYDVKM. Trimming removed 3 bases at V and 3 bases at J, with 15 bases between. CDR3 DNA: TGTGCCAGCAGTTTCGGCCGGGACGCACTCTACGAGCAGTACTTC. Protein product: CASSFGRDALYEQYF.

The chain has TRBV5-1 and TRBJ1-3; D is undetermined. V was clipped by 0 bases and J by 7 bases, with 5 bases between them. Germline V gives CDR1 SGHRS, CDR2 YFSETQ. CDR3 length: 12 residues. CDR3 sequence reads: CASSLDGNTIYF. The CDR3 coding sequence is TGCGCCAGCAGCTTGGATGGGAACACCATATATTTT.